The source of this T cell receptor beta chain is a study of blood T cell repertoires in COVID-19 (dated by TCRdb to 2018 to 2020). About the full investigation: Samples from collaborators originated in the United States, Italy and Spain and spanned both the acute and convalescent phases of COVID-19. The material from the prospective study consisted of cDNA or gDNA derived from T cells, B-cell-depleted T cells, or PBMCs. Deeply sampled blood TCRbeta repertoires from subjects exposed to, actively infected with, or recovered from COVID-19 were included in the dataset. A freely available public database, intended as a resource for researchers studying the immune response to SARS-CoV-2, is where the repertoires were released. Samples were obtained from the ongoing ImmuneRACE study (first 160 participants) and from 1,254 subjects provided by 6 global collaborators. The sample metadata nearly always contained a de-identified subject ID, COVID-19 status, age in years and sex. Where HLA class I and class II types were available, the types were taken from metadata supplied by the sample provider, not from assay-based typing.

TCRbeta CDR3 regions were amplified from genomic DNA by means of the immunoSEQ Assay, a bias-controlled multiplex PCR. The authors processed their data as follows. The number of nucleated cells in each sample was estimated from the amplification of reference gene primers within the assay. To quantify the absolute abundance of each unique TCRbeta CDR3 rearrangement, sequence reads were collapsed and filtered. For each sample, productive Simpson clonality was calculated by taking the square root of Simpson's diversity index across productive rearrangements. Drawn from immuneACCESS, this table holds only the in-frame rearrangements with V and J called that TCRdb kept. Clones are partly lost; checked studies trace under half to an unresolved V gene and leave the rest unexplained. V and J calls and clone size are those listed in that table; D and trimming were worked out from the DNA. For this sample the table gives roughly 41,000 clones, of which 85% to 90% were detected only once. In total, the top ten clones hold 4.8% of the sample.

The CDR3 sequence holds 16 residues, the cysteine and phenylalanine included. The entry retains the CDR3 DNA only, 48 bases that are in frame from base 1. CDR1 SGHDT and CDR2 YYEEEE were looked up in the germline V gene. V is pruned by 4 bases and J by 5 bases, leaving 6 bases of the junction without a gene match. Whole blood was collected in K2EDTA tubes by collaborating institutions according to the institutions' own protocols. For TCRbeta analysis, collaborators shipped samples as frozen whole blood, isolated PBMCs, or DNA extracted from either of those sample types. Findings and caveats that apply to the study as a whole: The amount of clinical and demographic metadata varied by source and participant and was provided uncurated.

This clone appeared a single time. There is no known antigen for this receptor. No much larger clone is present one base from it, and per-base qualities are unavailable. Specimen: peripheral blood. The clonotype was recovered from a human donor in a cohort sampled during active COVID-19. The rearranged segments are TRBV5-6 and TRBJ1-4; TRBD1 matches 12 bases in the middle. CDR3 reads: CASSAGTGGGNEKLFF. The bases are TGTGCCAGCAGCGCCGGGACAGGGGGCGGGAATGAAAAACTGTTTTTT. Full variable domain (CDR3 extended with the reference TRBV5-6 and TRBJ1-4 proteins): DAGVTQSPTHLIKTRGQQVTLRCSPKSGHDTVSWYQQALGQGPQFIFQYYEEEERQRGNFPDRFSGHQFPNYSSELNVNALLLGDSALYLCASSAGTGGGNEKLFFGSGTQLSVL.